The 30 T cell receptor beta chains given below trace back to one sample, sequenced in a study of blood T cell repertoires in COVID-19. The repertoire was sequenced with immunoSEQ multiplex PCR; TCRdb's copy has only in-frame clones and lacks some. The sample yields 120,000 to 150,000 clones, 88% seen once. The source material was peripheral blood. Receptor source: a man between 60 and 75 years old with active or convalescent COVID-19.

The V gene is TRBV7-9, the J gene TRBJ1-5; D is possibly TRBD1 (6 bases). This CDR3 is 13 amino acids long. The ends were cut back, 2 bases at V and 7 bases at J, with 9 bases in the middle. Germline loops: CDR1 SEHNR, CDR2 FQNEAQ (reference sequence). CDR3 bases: TGTGCCAGCAGCTTACCACAGGGCCAGCCCCAGCATTTT. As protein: CASSLPQGQPQHF.

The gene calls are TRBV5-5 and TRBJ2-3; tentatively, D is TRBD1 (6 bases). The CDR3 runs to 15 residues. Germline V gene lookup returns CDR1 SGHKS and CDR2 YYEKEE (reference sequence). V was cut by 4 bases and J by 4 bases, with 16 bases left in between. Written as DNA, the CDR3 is TGTGCCAGCAGCGCAAACAGGGTTTCGTCAGATACGCAGTATTTT. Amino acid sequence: CASSANRVSSDTQYF.

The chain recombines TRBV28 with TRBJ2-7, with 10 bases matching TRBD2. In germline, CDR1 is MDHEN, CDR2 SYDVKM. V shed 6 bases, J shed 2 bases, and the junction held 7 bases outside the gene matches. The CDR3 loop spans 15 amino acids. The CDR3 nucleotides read TGTGCCAGCAGCAACGGACTAGCGGCCACCTACGAGCAGTACTTC. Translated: CASSNGLAATYEQYF.

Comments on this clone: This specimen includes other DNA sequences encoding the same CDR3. The CDR3 protein is CASSLGDRGPKQYF. CDR3 sequence (DNA): TGCGCCAGCAGCTTGGGAGACAGGGGGCCTAAGCAGTACTTC. The chain uses TRBV5-1 and TRBJ2-7, with 10 bases matching TRBD1. Germline V gene sequence: CDR1 SGHRS, CDR2 YFSETQ. V lost 0 bases to trimming and J lost 8 bases; unmatched junction nucleotides: 5. CDR3 size: 14 residues.

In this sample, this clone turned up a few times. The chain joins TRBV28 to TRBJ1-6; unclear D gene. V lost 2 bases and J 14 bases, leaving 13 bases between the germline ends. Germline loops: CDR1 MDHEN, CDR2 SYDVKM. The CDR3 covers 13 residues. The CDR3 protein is CASSLGQSNTLHF. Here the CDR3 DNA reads TGTGCCAGCAGTTTAGGGCAGTCGAATACCCTCCACTTT. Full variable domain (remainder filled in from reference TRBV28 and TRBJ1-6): DVKVTQSSRYLVKRTGEKVFLECVQDMDHENMFWYRQDPGLGLRLIYFSYDVKMKEKGDIPEGYSVSREKKERFSLILESASTNQTSMYLCASSLGQSNTLHFGNGTRLTVT.

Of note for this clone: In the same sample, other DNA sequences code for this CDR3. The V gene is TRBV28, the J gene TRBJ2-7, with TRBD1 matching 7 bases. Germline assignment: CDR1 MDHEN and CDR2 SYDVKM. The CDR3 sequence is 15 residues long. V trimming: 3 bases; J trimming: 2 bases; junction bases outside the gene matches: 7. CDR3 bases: TGTGCCAGCAGTTTGACAGGGTCCAAACCCTACGAGCAGTACTTC. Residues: CASSLTGSKPYEQYF.

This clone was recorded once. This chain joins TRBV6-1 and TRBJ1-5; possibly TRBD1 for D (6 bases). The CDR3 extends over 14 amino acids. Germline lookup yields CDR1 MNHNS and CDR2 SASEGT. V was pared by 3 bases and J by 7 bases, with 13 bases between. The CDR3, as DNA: TGTGCCAGCAGTGACAACAGGGTAAGGCAGCCCCAGCATTTT. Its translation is CASSDNRVRQPQHF.

CDR3 in amino acids: CASSFQRSNNSPLHF. The CDR3 DNA sequence: TGTGCCAGCAGCTTCCAAAGATCTAATAATTCACCCCTCCACTTT. The V call is TRBV11-2, the J call TRBJ1-6; no firm D call. Trimming pared 3 bases from V and 5 bases from J, leaving 11 bases between. Germline CDR1 reads SGHAT; CDR2 reads FQNNGV. The CDR3 covers 15 residues.

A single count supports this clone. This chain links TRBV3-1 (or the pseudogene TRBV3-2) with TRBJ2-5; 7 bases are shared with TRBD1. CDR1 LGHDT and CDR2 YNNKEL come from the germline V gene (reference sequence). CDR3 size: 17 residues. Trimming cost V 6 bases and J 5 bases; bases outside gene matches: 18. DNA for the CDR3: TGTGCCAGCAGTCATGGGGGAGTATCGACAGGGCGGGAGACCCAGTACTTC. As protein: CASSHGGVSTGRETQYF.

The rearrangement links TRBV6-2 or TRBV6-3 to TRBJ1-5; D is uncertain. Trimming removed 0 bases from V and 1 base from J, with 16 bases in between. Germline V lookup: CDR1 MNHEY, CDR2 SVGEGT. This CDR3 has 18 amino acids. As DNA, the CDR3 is TGTGCCAGCAGTTACTCGATGGCGGGGATGCTAAGCAATCAGCCCCAGCATTTT. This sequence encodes CASSYSMAGMLSNQPQHF.

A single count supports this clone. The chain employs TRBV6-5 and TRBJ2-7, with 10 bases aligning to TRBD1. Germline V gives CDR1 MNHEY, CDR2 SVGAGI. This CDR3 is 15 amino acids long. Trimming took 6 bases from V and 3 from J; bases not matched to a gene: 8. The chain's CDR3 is CASRTGTGASYEQYF. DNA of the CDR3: TGTGCCAGCAGAACCGGGACAGGGGCAAGCTACGAGCAGTACTTC.

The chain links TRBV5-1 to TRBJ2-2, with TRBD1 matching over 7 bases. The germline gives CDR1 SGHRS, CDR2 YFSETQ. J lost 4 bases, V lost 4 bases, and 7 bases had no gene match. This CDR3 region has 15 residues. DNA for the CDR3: TGCGCCAGCAGCACAGACAGGGTTACCACCGGGGAGCTGTTTTTT. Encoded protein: CASSTDRVTTGELFF.

The CDR3 bases are TGTGCCAGCATAGGCGGTTCCTACGAGCAGTACTTC. It encodes CASIGGSYEQYF. The chain couples TRBV28 to TRBJ2-7; D remains unclear. The CDR3 is made up of 12 amino acids. Trimming cost V 7 bases and J 1 base, with 8 bases left between them. The germline V gene has CDR1 MDHEN and CDR2 SYDVKM. The whole variable domain, filled in from reference TRBV28 and TRBJ2-7, reads DVKVTQSSRYLVKRTGEKVFLECVQDMDHENMFWYRQDPGLGLRLIYFSYDVKMKEKGDIPEGYSVSREKKERFSLILESASTNQTSMYLCASIGGSYEQYFGPGTRLTVT.

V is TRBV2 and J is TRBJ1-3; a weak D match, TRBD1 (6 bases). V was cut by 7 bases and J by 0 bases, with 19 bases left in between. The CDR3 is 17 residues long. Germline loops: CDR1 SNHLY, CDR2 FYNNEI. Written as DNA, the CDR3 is TGTGCCAGCAATCCTGCGAGGGGGGGCTTCTCTGGAAACACCATATATTTT. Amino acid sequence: CASNPARGGFSGNTIYF.

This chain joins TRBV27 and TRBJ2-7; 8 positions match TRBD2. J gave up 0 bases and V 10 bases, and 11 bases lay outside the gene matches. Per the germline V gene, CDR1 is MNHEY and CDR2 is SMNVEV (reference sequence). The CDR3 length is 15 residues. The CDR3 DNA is TGTGCCACCACTAGGGCGGGAGGTAGCTCCTACGAGCAGTACTTC. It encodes CATTRAGGSSYEQYF.

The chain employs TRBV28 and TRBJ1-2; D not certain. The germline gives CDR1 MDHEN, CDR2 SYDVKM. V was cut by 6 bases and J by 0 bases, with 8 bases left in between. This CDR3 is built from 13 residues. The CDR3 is CASRTGSNYGYTF. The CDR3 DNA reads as TGTGCCAGCAGGACGGGATCTAACTATGGCTACACCTTC.

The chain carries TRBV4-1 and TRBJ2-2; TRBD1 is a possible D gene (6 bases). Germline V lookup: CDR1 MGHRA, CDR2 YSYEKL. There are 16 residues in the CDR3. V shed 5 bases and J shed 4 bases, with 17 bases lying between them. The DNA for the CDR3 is TGCGCCAGCAGCTCTACAGGGCTAAGCGGCACCGGGGAGCTGTTTTTT. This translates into CASSSTGLSGTGELFF.

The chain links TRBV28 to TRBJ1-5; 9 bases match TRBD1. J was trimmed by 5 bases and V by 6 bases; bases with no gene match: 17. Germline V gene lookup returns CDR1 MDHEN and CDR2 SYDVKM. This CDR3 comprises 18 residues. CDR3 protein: CASRPLDRGRLNYQPQHF. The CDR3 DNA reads TGTGCCAGCAGGCCCCTGGACAGGGGACGCCTCAATTATCAGCCCCAGCATTTT.

In DNA, the CDR3 is TGCGCCAGCAGCTACCCACCGACTAGCGGGAGGGCCGGGGAGCTGTTTTTT. This gives the protein CASSYPPTSGRAGELFF. The chain is built from TRBV5-1 and TRBJ2-2, with TRBD2 matching 14 bases. With V trimmed by 3 bases and J by 6 bases, 7 bases remained unmatched. The CDR3 runs to 17 residues. Germline V gives CDR1 SGHRS, CDR2 YFSETQ.

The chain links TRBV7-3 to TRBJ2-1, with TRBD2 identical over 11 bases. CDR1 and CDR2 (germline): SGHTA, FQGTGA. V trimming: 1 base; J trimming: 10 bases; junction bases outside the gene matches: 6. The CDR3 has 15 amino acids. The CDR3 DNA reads TGTGCCAGCAGCTTAATGGGGACTAGCGGAGGAGAGCAGTTCTTC. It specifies CASSLMGTSGGEQFF.

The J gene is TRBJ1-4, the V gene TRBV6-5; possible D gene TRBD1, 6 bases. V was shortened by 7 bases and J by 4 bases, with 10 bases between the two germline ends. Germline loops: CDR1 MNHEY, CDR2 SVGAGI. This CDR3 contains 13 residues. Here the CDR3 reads CASKRTVNEKLFF. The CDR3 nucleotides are TGTGCCAGCAAACGGACAGTTAATGAAAAACTGTTTTTT.

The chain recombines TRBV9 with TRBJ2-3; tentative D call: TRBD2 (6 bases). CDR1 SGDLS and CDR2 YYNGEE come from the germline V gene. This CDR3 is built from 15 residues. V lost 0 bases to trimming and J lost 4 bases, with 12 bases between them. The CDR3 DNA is TGTGCCAGCAGCGTAGAAAACGGGAGAGCAGATACGCAGTATTTT. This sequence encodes CASSVENGRADTQYF. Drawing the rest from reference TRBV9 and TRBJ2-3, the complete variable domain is DSGVTQTPKHLITATGQRVTLRCSPRSGDLSVYWYQQSLDQGLQFLIQYYNGEERAKGNILERFSAQQFPDLHSELNLSSLELGDSALYFCASSVENGRADTQYFGPGTRLTVL.

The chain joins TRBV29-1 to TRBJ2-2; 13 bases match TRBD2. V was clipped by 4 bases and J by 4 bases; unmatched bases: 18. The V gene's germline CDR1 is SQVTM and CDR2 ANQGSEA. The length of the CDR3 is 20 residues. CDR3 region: CSVVGMTSGRKGVVTGELFF. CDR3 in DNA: TGCAGCGTTGTTGGAATGACTAGCGGGAGGAAAGGGGTGGTCACCGGGGAGCTGTTTTTT.

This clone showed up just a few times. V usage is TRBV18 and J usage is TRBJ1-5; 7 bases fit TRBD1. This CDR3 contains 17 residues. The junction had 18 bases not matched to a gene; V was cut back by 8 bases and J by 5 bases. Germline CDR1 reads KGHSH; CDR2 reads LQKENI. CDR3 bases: TGTGCCAGCGCCCGGGACAGCTTAGCGATCAGCGATCAGCCCCAGCATTTT. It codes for CASARDSLAISDQPQHF.

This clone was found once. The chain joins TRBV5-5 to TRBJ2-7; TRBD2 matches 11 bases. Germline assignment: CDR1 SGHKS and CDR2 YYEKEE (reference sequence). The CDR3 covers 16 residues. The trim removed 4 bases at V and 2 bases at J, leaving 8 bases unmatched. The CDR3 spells CASSKLAGGPTYEQYF. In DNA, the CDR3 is TGTGCCAGCAGCAAGCTAGCGGGAGGCCCCACCTACGAGCAGTACTTC.

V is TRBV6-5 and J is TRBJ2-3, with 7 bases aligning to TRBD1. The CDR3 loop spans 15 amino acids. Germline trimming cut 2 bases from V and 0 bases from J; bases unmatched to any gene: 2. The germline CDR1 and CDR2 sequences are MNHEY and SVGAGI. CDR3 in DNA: TGTGCCAGCAGTTACCTGGGACAGAGCACAGATACGCAGTATTTT. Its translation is CASSYLGQSTDTQYF.

The CDR3, as DNA: TGTGCCAGCAGCCAAGCCCACAGGGGCACGGTGAACACTGAAGCTTTCTTT. It encodes CASSQAHRGTVNTEAFF. This sequence joins TRBV4-2 and TRBJ1-1, with TRBD1 matching over 7 bases. V shed 1 base and J 0 bases; nucleotides not matched to a gene: 8. The CDR3 is 17 amino acids. Germline CDR1 reads LGHNA; CDR2 reads YNFKEQ.

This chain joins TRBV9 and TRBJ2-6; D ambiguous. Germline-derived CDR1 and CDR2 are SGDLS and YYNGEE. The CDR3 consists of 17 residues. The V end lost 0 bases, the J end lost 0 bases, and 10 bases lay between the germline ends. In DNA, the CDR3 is TGTGCCAGCAGCGTAGCTGTAGCAGCCTCTGGGGCCAACGTCCTGACTTTC. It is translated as CASSVAVAASGANVLTF. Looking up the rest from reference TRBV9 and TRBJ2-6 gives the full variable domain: DSGVTQTPKHLITATGQRVTLRCSPRSGDLSVYWYQQSLDQGLQFLIQYYNGEERAKGNILERFSAQQFPDLHSELNLSSLELGDSALYFCASSVAVAASGANVLTFGAGSRLTVL.

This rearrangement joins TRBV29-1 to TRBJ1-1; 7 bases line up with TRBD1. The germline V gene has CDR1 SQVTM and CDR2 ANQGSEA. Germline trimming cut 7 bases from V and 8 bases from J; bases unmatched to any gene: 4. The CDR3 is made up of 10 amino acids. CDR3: CSAMTGEAFF. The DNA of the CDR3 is TGCAGCGCGATGACAGGGGAAGCTTTCTTT.

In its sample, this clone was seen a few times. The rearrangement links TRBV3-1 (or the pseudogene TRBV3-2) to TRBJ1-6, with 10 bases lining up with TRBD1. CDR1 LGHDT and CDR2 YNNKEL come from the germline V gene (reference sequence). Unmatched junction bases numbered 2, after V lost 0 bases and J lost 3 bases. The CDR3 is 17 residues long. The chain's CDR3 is CASSQDRTGGYNSPLHF. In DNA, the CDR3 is TGTGCCAGCAGCCAAGATCGGACAGGGGGCTATAATTCACCCCTCCACTTT.